The source of this T cell receptor beta chain is a study of T cells in Graves' hyperthyroidism and ophthalmopathy. This clonotype has a count of ten or more. Its antigen is unknown. The CDR3 is 14 residues long. CDR1 is SGHNT, CDR2 YYREEE, per germline (reference sequence). V was trimmed by 4 bases and J by 0 bases, leaving 8 bases between them. Amplified TCR beta CDR3 regions came from RNA transcripts. In the first-round RT-PCR of the TCR CDR3, the HTBI primer set was used. TCRdb fed the multiplex PCR reads into MiXCR, producing one record per CDR3 protein. The repertoire holds roughly 500,000 distinct CDR3 sequences, about 43% seen once, with roughly 20% in the top ten. Points from the study as a whole: Most thyroid clonotypes with frequency above 0.001 were detected in blood.

This receptor was obtained from an adult woman with Graves' disease, either hyperthyroidism or ophthalmopathy (not recorded which). The sample was peripheral blood or thyroid tissue (not recorded which). V is TRBV5-4 and J is TRBJ1-3; D gene ambiguous. DNA for the CDR3: TGTGCCAGCAGCGGCGGGTTCTCTGGAAACACCATATATTTT. Translated, it gives CASSGGFSGNTIYF.